This TCR beta chain came from a study of T cells in Graves' hyperthyroidism and ophthalmopathy. Germline CDR1 and CDR2: SGHTA and FQGNSA. There are 12 residues in the CDR3. Losses at the gene ends were 4 bases for V and 6 bases for J; bases not matched to a gene: 2. Regarding this clonotype: Its antigen is not known.

Template material for amplifying TCR beta CDR3 regions consisted of RNA transcripts. Researchers ran a first-round RT-PCR on the TCR CDR3 using the HTBI primer set. TCRdb recomputed calls from the multiplex PCR reads with MiXCR, one row per CDR3 protein. This sample has roughly 500,000 distinct CDR3 sequences, with 40% to 55% found just once. Broader study findings: The authors' 13 V-J model separated ophthalmopathy from stable hyperthyroidism. Ophthalmopathy prediction by the model preceded onset by a median about 6 months.

The receptor was isolated from an adult woman with Graves' disease, either hyperthyroidism or ophthalmopathy (not recorded which). The chain is built from TRBV7-2 and TRBJ2-5; 7 bases align to TRBD2. Sequenced material: peripheral blood or thyroid tissue (not recorded which). Here the CDR3 DNA reads TGTGCCAGCAGCTGCGGGAGCCAGACCCAGTACTTC. Translating it yields CASSCGSQTQYF.